This T cell receptor (beta chain) was sequenced in a study of STAT5B mutations in CD4+ large granular lymphocyte leukemia. The CDR3 consists of 15 residues. V was shortened by 4 bases and J by 5 bases, with 14 bases between the two germline ends. Per the germline V gene, CDR1 is SGHNT and CDR2 is YENEEA. In the case of this clone: Its cognate antigen is unknown.

The assay was immunoSEQ multiplex PCR, and TCRdb's table has in-frame clones only and misses some. The repertoire holds approximately 20,000 clones, with around 80% as singletons. Findings and caveats of the study: TRBV06-family usage was enriched in top patient clones (8/27) versus controls (2/35).

The chain joins TRBV11-3 to TRBJ2-2, with D possibly matching TRBD1 (5 bases). The clonotype originates from a human donor in good health. The source material was CD4+ T cells from blood buffy coats. CDR3 protein: CASSSQGLWTGELFF. The CDR3 DNA is TGTGCCAGCAGCTCGCAGGGTTTGTGGACCGGGGAGCTGTTTTTT.